The entry that follows covers one T cell receptor (beta chain) sequence. What it binds is unknown. The entry originates in a study of T cell responses to AZD1222 COVID-19 vaccine. Findings and caveats of the study: Mostly white British, mostly female donors; authors suggested clonal diversity may be underestimated. At study baseline, merely six AZD1222 recipients were seropositive.

This CDR3 has 15 amino acids. The V and J ends lost 1 base and 10 bases, in that order; junction bases with no gene match: 5. The V gene's germline CDR1 is SGHTA and CDR2 FQGNSA. Using immunoSEQ multiplex PCR, the repertoire was profiled, and TCRdb retains in-frame clones only, with some absent. The sample has roughly 180,000 clones, approximately 90% seen once. The sequence derives from an adult who received the AZD1222 COVID-19 vaccine. The chain carries TRBV7-2 and TRBJ2-1; 12 bases map to TRBD1. Sequencing used peripheral blood, obtained 28 days after the second AZD1222 dose. The CDR3 region is CASSLGGGTGGEQFF. CDR3 DNA sequence: TGTGCCAGCAGCTTAGGAGGGGGGACAGGGGGCGAGCAGTTCTTC.